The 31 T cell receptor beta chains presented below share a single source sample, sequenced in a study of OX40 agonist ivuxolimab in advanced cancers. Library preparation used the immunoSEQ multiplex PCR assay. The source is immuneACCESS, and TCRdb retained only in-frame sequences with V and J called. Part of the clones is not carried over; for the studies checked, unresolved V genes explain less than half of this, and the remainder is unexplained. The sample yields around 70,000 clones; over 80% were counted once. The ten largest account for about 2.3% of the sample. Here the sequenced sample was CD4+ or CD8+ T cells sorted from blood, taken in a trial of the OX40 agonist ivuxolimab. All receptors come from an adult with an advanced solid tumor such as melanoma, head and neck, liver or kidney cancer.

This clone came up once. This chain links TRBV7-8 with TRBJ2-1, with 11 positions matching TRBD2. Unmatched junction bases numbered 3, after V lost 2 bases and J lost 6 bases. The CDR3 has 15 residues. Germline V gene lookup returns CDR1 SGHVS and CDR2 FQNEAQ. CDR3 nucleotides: TGTGCCAGCAGCTTAAGTCTAGCGGGAGGCAATGAGCAGTTCTTC. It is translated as CASSLSLAGGNEQFF.

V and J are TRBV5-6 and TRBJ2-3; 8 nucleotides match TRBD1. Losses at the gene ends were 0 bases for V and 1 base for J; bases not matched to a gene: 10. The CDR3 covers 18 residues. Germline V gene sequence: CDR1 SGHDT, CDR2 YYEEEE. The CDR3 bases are TGTGCCAGCAGCTTGGAGACGGCAGGGGGCTTCGGCACAGATACGCAGTATTTT. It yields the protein CASSLETAGGFGTDTQYF.

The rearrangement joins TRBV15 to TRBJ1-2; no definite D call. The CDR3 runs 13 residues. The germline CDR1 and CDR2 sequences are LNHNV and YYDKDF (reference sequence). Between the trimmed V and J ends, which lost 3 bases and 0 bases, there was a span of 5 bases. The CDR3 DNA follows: TGTGCCACCAGCAGGGATTCTAACTATGGCTACACCTTC. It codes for CATSRDSNYGYTF. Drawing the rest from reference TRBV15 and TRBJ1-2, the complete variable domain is DAMVIQNPRYQVTQFGKPVTLSCSQTLNHNVMYWYQQKSSQAPKLLFHYYDKDFNNEADTPDNFQSRRPNTSFCFLDIRSPGLGDTAMYLCATSRDSNYGYTFGSGTRLTVV.

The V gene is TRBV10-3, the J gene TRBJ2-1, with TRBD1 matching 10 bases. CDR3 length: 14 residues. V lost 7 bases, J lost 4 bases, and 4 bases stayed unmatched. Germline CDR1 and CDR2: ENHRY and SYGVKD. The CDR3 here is CAITGDRGYNEQFF. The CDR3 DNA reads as TGTGCCATCACCGGGGACAGGGGTTACAATGAGCAGTTCTTC.

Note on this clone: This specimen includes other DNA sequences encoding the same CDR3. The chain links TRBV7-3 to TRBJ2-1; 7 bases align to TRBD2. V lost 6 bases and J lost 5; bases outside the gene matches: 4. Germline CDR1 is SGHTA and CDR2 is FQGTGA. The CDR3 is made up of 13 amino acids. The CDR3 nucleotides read TGTGCCAGCAGTCCCGGGGGGAACAATGAGCAGTTCTTC. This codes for CASSPGGNNEQFF.

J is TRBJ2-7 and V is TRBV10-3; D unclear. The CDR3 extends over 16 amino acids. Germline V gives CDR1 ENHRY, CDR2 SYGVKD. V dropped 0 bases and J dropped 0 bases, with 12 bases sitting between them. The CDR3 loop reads CAISESSRTASYEQYF. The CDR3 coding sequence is TGTGCCATCAGTGAGTCGAGCAGGACCGCCTCCTACGAGCAGTACTTC.

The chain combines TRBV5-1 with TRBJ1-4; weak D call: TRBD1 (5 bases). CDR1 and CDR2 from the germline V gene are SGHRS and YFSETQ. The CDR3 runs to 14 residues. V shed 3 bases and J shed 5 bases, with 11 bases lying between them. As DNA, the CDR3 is TGCGCCAGCAGCTCCGGGACTCAAAATGAAAAACTGTTTTTT. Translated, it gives CASSSGTQNEKLFF.

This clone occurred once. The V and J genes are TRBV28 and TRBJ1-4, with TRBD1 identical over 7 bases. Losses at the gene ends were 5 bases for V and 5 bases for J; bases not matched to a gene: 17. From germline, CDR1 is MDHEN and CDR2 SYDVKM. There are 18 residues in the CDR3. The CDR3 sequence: CASSPPVGGGRGNEKLFF. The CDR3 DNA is TGTGCCAGCAGTCCTCCGGTTGGAGGGGGCAGAGGGAATGAAAAACTGTTTTTT. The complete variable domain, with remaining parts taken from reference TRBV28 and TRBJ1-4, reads DVKVTQSSRYLVKRTGEKVFLECVQDMDHENMFWYRQDPGLGLRLIYFSYDVKMKEKGDIPEGYSVSREKKERFSLILESASTNQTSMYLCASSPPVGGGRGNEKLFFGSGTQLSVL.

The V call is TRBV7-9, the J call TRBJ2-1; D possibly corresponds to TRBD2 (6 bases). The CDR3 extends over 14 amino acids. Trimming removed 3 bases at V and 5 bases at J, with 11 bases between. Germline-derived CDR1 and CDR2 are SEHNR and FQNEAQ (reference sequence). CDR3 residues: CASSLLAQNNEQFF. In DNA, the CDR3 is TGTGCCAGCAGCTTGCTAGCGCAGAACAATGAGCAGTTCTTC.

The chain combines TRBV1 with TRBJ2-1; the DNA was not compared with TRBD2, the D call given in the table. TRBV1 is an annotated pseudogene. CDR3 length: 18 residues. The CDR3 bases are TGCACCAGCAGCCAAGTTCCCCCACTAGCGGGAGTCCCCAATGAGCAGTTCTTC. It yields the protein CTSSQVPPLAGVPNEQFF.

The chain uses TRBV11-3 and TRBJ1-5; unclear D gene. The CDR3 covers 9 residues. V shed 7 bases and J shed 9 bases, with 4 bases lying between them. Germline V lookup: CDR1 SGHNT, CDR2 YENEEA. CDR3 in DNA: TGTGCCAGCACCGTGCCCCAGCATTTT. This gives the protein CASTVPQHF.

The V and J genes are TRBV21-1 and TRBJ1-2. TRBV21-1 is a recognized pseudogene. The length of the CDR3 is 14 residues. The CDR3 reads CASRNHGPNYGYTF. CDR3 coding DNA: TGTGCCAGCAGAAACCACGGTCCTAACTATGGCTACACCTTC.

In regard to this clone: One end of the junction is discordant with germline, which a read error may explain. The CDR3 sequence is CAISELLIGGMGTGELFF. CDR3 sequence (DNA): TGTGCCATCAGTGAGTTATTGATCGGGGGCATGGGCACCGGGGAGTTGTTTTTT. V and J are TRBV10-3 and TRBJ2-2; D could derive from TRBD1 or TRBD2 (6 bases each). Germline lookup yields CDR1 ENHRY and CDR2 SYGVKD. There are 18 residues in the CDR3.

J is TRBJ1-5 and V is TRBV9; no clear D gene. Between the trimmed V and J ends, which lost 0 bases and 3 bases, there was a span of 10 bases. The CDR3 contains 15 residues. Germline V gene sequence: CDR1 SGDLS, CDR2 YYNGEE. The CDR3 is CASSVDGYVNQPQHF. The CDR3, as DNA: TGTGCCAGCAGCGTAGACGGGTACGTCAATCAGCCCCAGCATTTT.

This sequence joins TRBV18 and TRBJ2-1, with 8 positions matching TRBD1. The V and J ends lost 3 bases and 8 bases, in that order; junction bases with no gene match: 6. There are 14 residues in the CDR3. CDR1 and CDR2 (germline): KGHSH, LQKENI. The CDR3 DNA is TGTGCCAGCTCACCGGGACAGGAATTGGATGAGCAGTTCTTC. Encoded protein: CASSPGQELDEQFF.

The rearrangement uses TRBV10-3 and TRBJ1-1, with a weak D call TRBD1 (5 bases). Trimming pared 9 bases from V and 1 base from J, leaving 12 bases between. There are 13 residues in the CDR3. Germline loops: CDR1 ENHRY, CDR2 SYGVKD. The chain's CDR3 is CAIWDSKNTEAFF. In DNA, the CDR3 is TGTGCCATTTGGGACTCCAAGAACACTGAAGCTTTCTTT.

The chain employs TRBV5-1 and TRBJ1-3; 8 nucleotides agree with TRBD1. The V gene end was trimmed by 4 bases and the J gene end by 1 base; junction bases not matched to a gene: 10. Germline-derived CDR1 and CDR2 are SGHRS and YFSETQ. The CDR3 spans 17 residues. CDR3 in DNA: TGCGCCAGCAGCCCGCAGGGACAGGATTTTTCTGGAAACACCATATATTTT. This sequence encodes CASSPQGQDFSGNTIYF.

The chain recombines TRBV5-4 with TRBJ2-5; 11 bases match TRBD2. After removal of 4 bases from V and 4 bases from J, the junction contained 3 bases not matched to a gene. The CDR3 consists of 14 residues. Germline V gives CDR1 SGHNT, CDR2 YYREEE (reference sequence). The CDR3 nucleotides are TGTGCCAGCAGCGTTGGACTAGCGGGAGAGACCCAGTACTTC. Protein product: CASSVGLAGETQYF. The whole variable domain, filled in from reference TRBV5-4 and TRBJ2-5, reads ETGVTQSPTHLIKTRGQQVTLRCSSQSGHNTVSWYQQALGQGPQFIFQYYREEENGRGNFPPRFSGLQFPNYSSELNVNALELDDSALYLCASSVGLAGETQYFGPGTRLLVL.

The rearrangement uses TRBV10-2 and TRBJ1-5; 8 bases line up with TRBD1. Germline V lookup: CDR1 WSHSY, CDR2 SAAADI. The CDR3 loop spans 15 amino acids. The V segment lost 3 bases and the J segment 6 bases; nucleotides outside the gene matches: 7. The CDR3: CASSDEDRAVQPQHF. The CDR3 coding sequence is TGCGCCAGCAGTGATGAGGACAGGGCCGTTCAGCCCCAGCATTTT.

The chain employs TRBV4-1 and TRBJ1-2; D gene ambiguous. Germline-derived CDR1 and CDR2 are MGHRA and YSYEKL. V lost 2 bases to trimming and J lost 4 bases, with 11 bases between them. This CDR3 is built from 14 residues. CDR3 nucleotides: TGCGCCAGCAGCCAATCCAGGCTCCTCTATGGCTACACCTTC. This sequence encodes CASSQSRLLYGYTF.

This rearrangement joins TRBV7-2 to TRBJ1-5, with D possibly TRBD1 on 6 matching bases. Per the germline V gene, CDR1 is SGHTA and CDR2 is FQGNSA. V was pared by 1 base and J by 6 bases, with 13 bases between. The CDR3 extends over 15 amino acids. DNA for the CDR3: TGTGCCAGCAGCTTAGGTGGGGGGCGCGGTCAGCCCCAGCATTTT. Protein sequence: CASSLGGGRGQPQHF. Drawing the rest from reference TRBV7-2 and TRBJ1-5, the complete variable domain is GAGVSQSPSNKVTEKGKDVELRCDPISGHTALYWYRQSLGQGLEFLIYFQGNSAPDKSGLPSDRFSAERTGGSVSTLTIQRTQQEDSAVYLCASSLGGGRGQPQHFGDGTRLSIL.

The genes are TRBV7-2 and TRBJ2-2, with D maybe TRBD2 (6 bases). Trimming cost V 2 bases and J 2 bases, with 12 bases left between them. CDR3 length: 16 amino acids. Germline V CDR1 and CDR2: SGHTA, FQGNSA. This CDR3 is CASSLYGGINTGELFF. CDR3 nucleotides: TGTGCCAGCAGCTTATACGGCGGGATTAACACCGGGGAGCTGTTTTTT.

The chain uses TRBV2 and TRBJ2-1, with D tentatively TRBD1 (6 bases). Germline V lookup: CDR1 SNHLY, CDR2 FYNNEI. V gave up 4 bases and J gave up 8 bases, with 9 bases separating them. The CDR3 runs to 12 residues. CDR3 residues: CASSVRGDEQFF. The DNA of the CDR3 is TGTGCCAGCAGTGTCAGGGGCGATGAGCAGTTCTTC.

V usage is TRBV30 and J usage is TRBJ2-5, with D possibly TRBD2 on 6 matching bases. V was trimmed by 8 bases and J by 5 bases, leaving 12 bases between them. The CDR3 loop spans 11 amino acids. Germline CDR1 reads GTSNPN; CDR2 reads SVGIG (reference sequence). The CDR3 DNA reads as TGTGCCCGGGGGAATGCGGAGACCCAGTACTTC. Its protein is CARGNAETQYF.

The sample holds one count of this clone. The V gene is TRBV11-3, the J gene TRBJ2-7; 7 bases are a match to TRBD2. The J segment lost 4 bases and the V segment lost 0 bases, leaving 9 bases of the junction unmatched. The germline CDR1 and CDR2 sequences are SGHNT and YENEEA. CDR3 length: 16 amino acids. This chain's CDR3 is CASSLEGGTGRYEQYF. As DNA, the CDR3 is TGTGCCAGCAGCTTAGAGGGGGGGACCGGGAGATACGAGCAGTACTTC.

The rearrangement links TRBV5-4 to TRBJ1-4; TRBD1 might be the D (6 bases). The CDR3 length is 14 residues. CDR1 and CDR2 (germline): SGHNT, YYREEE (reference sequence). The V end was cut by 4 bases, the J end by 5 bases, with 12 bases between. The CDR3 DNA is TGTGCCAGCAGCGAGGGGGTTATCAATGAAAAACTGTTTTTT. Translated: CASSEGVINEKLFF.

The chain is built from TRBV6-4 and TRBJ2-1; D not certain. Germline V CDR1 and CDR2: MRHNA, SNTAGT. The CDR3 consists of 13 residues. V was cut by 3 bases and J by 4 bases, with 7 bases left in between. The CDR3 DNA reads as TGTGCCAGCAGTGAACAACAATACAATGAGCAGTTCTTC. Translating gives CASSEQQYNEQFF.

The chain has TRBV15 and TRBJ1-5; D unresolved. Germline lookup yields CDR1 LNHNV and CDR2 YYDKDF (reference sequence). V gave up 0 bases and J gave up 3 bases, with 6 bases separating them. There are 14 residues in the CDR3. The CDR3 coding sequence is TGTGCCACCAGCAGAGATGCGGTCAATCAGCCCCAGCATTTT. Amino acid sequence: CATSRDAVNQPQHF.

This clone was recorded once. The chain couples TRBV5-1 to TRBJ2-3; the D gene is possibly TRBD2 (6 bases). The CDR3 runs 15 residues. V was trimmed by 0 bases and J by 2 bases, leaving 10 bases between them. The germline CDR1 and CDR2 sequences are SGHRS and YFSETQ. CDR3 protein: CASSLESGPTDTQYF. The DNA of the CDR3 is TGCGCCAGCAGCTTGGAAAGCGGGCCCACAGATACGCAGTATTTT.

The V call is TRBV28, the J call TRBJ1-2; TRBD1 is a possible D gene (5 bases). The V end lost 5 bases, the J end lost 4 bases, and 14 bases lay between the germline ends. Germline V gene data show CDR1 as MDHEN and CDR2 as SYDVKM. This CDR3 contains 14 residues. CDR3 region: CASSPPGGSYGYTF. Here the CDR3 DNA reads TGTGCCAGCAGTCCCCCGGGGGGGTCCTATGGCTACACCTTC.

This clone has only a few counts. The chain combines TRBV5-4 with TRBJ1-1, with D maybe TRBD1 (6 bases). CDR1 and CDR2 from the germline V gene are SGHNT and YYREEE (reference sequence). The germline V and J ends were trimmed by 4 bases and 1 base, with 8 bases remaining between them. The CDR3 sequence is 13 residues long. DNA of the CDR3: TGTGCCAGCAGCGGGGGACAGAACACTGAAGCTTTCTTT. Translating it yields CASSGGQNTEAFF.